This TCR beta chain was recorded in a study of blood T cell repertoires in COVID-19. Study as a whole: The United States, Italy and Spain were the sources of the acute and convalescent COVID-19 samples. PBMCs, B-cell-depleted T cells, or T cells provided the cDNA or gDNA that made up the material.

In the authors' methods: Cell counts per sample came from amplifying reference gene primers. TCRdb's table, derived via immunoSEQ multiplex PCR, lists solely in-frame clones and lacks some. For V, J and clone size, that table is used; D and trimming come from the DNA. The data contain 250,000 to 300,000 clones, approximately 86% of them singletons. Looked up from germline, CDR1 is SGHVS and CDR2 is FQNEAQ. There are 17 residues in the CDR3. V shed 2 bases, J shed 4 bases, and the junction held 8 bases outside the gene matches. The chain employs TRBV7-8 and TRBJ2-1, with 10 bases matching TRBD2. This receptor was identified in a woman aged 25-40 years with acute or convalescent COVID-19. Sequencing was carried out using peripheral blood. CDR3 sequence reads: CASSLRSTSGYYNEQFF. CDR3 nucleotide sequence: TGTGCCAGCAGCTTACGATCGACTAGCGGGTATTACAATGAGCAGTTCTTC.